Following are 7 T cell receptor beta chains from one sample sequenced in a study of cytomegalovirus exposure and HLA in healthy donors. Primers included in the PCR were 60 Vbeta and 13 Jbeta primers. Data came from immunoSEQ multiplex PCR; TCRdb stores just in-frame clones and leaves some out. In the table there are roughly 190,000 clones, more than 9.5% of which are singletons. Specimen: PBMCs. The source of these receptors is a man in his forties or fifties in good health and CMV-seropositive.

The chain employs TRBV6-5 and TRBJ2-7, with D uncertain. The germline gives CDR1 MNHEY, CDR2 SVGAGI. The CDR3 loop spans 14 amino acids. With 2 bases removed from V and 3 bases from J, the gap between germline ends came to 11 bases. The CDR3 region is CASSYSTVDYEQYF. The CDR3 bases are TGTGCCAGCAGTTACAGCACAGTCGACTACGAGCAGTACTTC.

This clone was detected a few times. This chain uses TRBV10-1 with TRBJ2-3, with 7 bases matching TRBD1. There are 13 residues in the CDR3. J was trimmed by 1 base and V by 10 bases; bases with no gene match: 5. CDR1 and CDR2 (germline): WNHNN, SYGVQD (reference sequence). CDR3 loop: CATRGQGTDTQYF. The DNA for the CDR3 is TGCGCCACCAGAGGACAGGGCACAGATACGCAGTATTTT.

A single count supports this clone. The identical CDR3 is also encoded by other nucleotide sequences in the sample. J is TRBJ1-3 and V is TRBV5-1; D unresolved. Trimming removed 0 bases from V and 0 bases from J, with 4 bases in between. Germline CDR1 and CDR2: SGHRS and YFSETQ. The CDR3 has 14 residues. In DNA, the CDR3 is TGCGCCAGCAGCTTGGCGGGCTCTGGAAACACCATATATTTT. Residues: CASSLAGSGNTIYF. The full variable domain, rest sourced from reference TRBV5-1 and TRBJ1-3, is KAGVTQTPRYLIKTRGQQVTLSCSPISGHRSVSWYQQTPGQGLQFLFEYFSETQRNKGNFPGRFSGRQFSNSRSEMNVSTLELGDSALYLCASSLAGSGNTIYFGEGSWLTVV.

This clone showed up just once. The rearrangement joins TRBV7-9 to TRBJ2-4, with D perhaps matching TRBD1 (6 bases). V was trimmed by 5 bases and J by 3 bases, leaving 11 bases between them. Germline V gene lookup returns CDR1 SEHNR and CDR2 FQNEAQ (reference sequence). The CDR3 sequence is 14 residues long. CDR3 sequence (DNA): TGTGCCAGCAGCCAGGGGCAGGGCAAAAACATTCAGTACTTC. Protein product: CASSQGQGKNIQYF. Filled out from reference TRBV7-9 and TRBJ2-4, the complete variable domain reads DTGVSQNPRHKITKRGQNVTFRCDPISEHNRLYWYRQTLGQGPEFLTYFQNEAQLEKSRLLSDRFSAERPKGSFSTLEIQRTEQGDSAMYLCASSQGQGKNIQYFGAGTRLSVL.

This clone was observed a few times. The rearrangement links TRBV4-1 to TRBJ1-1; a weak D match, TRBD1 (5 bases). Trimming shortened V by 0 bases and J by 4 bases, and 6 bases separated the two germline ends. The germline gives CDR1 MGHRA, CDR2 YSYEKL. The CDR3 has 13 residues. The CDR3 region has the DNA TGCGCCAGCAGCCAAGAAAGGGGCACTGAAGCTTTCTTT. This translates into CASSQERGTEAFF.

V and J are TRBV30 and TRBJ1-3; D gene ambiguous. Trimming removed 1 base at V and 0 bases at J, with 10 bases between. The CDR3 contains 15 residues. Germline assignment: CDR1 GTSNPN and CDR2 SVGIG (reference sequence). The CDR3, as DNA: TGTGCCTGGAGTGCATTACAGTACTCTGGAAACACCATATATTTT. Protein product: CAWSALQYSGNTIYF. Full variable domain (rest looked up from reference TRBV30 and TRBJ1-3): SQTIHQWPATLVQPVGSPLSLECTVEGTSNPNLYWYRQAAGRGLQLLFYSVGIGQISSEVPQNLSASRPQDRQFILSSKKLLLSDSGFYLCAWSALQYSGNTIYFGEGSWLTVV.

V gene TRBV5-6 combines with J gene TRBJ1-1, with no clear D. This CDR3 region has 19 residues. Germline CDR1 reads SGHDT; CDR2 reads YYEEEE. Trimming cost V 3 bases and J 2 bases, with 26 bases left between them. This CDR3 reads CASSSPFPFAGKYNTEAFF. The CDR3 DNA follows: TGTGCCAGCAGCTCCCCGTTTCCATTCGCCGGGAAATATAACACTGAAGCTTTCTTT.